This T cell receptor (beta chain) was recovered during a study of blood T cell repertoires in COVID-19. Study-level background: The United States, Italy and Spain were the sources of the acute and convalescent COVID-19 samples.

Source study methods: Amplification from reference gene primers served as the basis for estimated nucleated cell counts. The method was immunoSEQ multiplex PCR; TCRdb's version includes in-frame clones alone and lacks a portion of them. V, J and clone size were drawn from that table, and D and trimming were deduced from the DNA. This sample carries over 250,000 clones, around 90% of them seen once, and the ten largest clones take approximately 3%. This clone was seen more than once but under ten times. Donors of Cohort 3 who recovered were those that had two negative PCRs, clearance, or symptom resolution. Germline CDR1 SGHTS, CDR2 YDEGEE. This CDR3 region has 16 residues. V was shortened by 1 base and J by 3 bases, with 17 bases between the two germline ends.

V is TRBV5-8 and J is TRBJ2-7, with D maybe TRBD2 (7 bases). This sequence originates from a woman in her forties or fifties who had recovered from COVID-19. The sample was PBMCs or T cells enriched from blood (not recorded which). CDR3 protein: CASSLRTTGRVYEQYF. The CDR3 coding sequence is TGTGCCAGCAGCTTGAGGACAACAGGGAGGGTCTACGAGCAGTACTTC.